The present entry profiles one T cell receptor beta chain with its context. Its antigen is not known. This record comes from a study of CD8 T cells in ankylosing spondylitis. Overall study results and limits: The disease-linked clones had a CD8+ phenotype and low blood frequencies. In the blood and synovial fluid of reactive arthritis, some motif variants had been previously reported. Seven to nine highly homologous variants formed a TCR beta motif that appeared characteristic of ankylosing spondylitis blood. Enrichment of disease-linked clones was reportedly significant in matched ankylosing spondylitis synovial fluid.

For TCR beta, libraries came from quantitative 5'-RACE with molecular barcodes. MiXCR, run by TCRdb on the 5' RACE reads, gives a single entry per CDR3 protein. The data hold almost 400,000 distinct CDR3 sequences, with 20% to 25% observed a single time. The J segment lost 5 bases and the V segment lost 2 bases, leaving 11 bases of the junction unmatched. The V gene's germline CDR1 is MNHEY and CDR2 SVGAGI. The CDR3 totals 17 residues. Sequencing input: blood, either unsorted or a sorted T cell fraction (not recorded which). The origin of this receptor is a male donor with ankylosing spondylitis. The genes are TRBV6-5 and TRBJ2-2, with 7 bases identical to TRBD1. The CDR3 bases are TGTGCCAGCAGTTACCTACGTCTCACAGGGGTGACCGGGGAGCTGTTTTTT. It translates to CASSYLRLTGVTGELFF.